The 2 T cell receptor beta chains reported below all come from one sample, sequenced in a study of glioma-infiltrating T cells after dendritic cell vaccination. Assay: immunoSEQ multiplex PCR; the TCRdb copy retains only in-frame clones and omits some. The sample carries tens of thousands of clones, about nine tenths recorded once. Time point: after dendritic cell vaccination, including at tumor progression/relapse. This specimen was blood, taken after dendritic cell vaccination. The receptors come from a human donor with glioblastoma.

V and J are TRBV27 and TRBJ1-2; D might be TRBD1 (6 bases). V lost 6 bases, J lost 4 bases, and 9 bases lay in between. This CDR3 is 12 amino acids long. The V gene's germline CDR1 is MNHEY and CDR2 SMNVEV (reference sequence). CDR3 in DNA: TGTGCCAGCAGGACACAGGGCTATGGCTACACCTTC. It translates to CASRTQGYGYTF.

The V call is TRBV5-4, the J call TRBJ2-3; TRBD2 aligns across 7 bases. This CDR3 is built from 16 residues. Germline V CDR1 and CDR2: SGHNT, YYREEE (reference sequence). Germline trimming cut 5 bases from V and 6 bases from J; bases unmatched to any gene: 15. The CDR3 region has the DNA TGTGCCAGCAGTCGTTGGGGGTCGGGAGGCGGGGATACGCAGTATTTT. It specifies CASSRWGSGGGDTQYF.